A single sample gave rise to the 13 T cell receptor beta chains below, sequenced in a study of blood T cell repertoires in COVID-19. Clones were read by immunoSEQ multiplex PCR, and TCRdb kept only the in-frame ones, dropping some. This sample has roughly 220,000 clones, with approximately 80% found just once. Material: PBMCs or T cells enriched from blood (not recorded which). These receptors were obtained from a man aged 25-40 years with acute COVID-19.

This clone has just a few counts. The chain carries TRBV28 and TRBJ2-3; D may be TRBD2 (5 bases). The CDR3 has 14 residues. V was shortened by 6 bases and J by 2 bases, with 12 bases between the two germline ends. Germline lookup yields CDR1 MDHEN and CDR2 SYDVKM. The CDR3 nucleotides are TGTGCCAGCAGGGTAGGACTTCTCACAGATACGCAGTATTTT. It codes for CASRVGLLTDTQYF.

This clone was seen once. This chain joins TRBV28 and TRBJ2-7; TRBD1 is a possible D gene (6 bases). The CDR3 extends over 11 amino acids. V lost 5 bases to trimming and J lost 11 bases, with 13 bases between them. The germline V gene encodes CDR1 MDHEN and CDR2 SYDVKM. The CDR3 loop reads CASSRGIQEYF. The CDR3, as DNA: TGTGCCAGCAGTAGGGGGATTCAGGAGTACTTC.

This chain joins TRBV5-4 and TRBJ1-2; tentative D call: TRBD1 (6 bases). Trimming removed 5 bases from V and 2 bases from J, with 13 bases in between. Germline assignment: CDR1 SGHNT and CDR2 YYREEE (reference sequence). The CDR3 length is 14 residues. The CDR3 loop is CASRLLGQNYGYTF. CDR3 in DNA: TGTGCCAGCAGGCTACTAGGACAGAACTATGGCTACACCTTC.

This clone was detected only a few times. In nucleotides, the CDR3 is TGTGCCAGCAGCCAAGAAGGGGCCTACGAGCAGTACTTC. Its translation: CASSQEGAYEQYF. The chain employs TRBV3-1 (or the pseudogene TRBV3-2) and TRBJ2-7; D is perhaps TRBD1 (5 bases). CDR1 is LGHDT and CDR2 is YNNKEL in the germline V gene (reference sequence). The CDR3 consists of 13 residues. V shed 0 bases and J shed 2 bases, with 5 bases lying between them.

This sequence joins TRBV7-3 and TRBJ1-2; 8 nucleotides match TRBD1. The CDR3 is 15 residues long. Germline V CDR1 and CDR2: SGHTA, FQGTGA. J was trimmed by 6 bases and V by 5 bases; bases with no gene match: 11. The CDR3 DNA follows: TGTGCCAGCAGCCCAGGGGGCAGGGCCGTGGATGGCTACACCTTC. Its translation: CASSPGGRAVDGYTF.

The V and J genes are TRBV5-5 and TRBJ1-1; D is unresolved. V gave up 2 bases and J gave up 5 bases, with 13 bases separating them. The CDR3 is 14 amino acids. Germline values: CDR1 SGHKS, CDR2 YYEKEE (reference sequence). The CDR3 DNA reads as TGTGCCAGCAGCTTTGACAACGCATTAACTGAAGCTTTCTTT. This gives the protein CASSFDNALTEAFF.

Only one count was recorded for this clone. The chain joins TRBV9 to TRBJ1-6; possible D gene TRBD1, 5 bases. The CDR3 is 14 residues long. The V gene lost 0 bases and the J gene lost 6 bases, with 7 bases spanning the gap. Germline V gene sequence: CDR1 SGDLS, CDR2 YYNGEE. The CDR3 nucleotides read TGTGCCAGCAGCGTAGGGACAAGTAATTCACCCCTCCACTTT. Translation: CASSVGTSNSPLHF.

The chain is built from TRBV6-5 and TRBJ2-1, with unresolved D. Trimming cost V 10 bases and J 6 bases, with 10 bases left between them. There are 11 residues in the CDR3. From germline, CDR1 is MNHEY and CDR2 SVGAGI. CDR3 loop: CATREFNEQFF. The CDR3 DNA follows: TGTGCCACCCGAGAGTTCAATGAGCAGTTCTTC.

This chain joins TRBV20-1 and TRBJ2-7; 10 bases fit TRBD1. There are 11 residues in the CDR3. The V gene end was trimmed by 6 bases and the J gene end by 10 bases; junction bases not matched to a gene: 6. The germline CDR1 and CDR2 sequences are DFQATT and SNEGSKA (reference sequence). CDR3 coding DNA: TGCAGTGCAGCGACAGGGGGCCGACAGTACTTC. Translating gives CSAATGGRQYF.

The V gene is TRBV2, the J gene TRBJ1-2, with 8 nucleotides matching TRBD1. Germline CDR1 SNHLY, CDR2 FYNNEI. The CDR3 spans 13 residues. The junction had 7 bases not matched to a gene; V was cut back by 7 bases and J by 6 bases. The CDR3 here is CASTGQGLHGYTF. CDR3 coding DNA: TGTGCCAGCACCGGACAGGGACTTCATGGCTACACCTTC.

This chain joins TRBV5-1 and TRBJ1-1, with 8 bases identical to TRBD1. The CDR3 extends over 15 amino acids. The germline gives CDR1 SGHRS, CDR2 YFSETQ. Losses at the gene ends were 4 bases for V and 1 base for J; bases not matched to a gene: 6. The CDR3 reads CASSLGTGENTEAFF. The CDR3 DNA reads TGCGCCAGCAGCCTGGGGACAGGAGAGAACACTGAAGCTTTCTTT.

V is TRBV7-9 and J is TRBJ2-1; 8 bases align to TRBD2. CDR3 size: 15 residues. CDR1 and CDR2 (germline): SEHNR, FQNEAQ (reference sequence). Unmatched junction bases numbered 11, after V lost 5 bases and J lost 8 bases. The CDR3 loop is CASSARPGLVYEQFF. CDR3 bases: TGTGCCAGCAGCGCACGGCCGGGACTAGTCTATGAGCAGTTCTTC.

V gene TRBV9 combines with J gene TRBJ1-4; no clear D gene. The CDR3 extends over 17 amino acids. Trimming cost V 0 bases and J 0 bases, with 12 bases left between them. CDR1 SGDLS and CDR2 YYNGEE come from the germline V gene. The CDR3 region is CASSVDAGVPTNEKLFF. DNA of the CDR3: TGTGCCAGCAGCGTAGATGCCGGGGTCCCAACTAATGAAAAACTGTTTTTT.